The rows below give T cell receptor beta chains drawn from one sample of a study of cytomegalovirus exposure and HLA in healthy donors. Profiled with immunoSEQ multiplex PCR; TCRdb holds only in-frame clones, not every one. In the table there are about 160,000 clones, roughly 80% of which are singletons. The sample taken for sequencing was PBMCs. The origin of the receptors is a male donor in good health and CMV-seropositive. Both conserved end residues are part of each CDR3. The order of the fields is D gene, V gene, clone size, J gene, CDR3 DNA, CDR3 protein. A D gene is named only where the DNA matches it firmly. For some rows the clone size is stated as once, few or many, or as a class when expanded; others skip it.

d_call: TRBD2; v_call: TRBV10-3; clone_size: -; j_call: TRBJ2-1; cdr3_nt: TGTGCCATCAGTGAGCCCGAACTAGCGGGGGTAGGTACTGAGCAGTTCTTC; cdr3_aa: CAISEPELAGVGTEQFF
d_call: -; v_call: TRBV6-5; clone_size: -; j_call: TRBJ2-7; cdr3_nt: TGTGCCAGCAGTCGAAGGGGGAAGGGAAACGAGCAGTACTTC; cdr3_aa: CASSRRGKGNEQYF
d_call: -; v_call: TRBV20-1; clone_size: -; j_call: TRBJ2-3; cdr3_nt: TGCAGTGCTAGAGTCGGGGATTCGGAGTATTTT; cdr3_aa: CSARVGDSEYF
d_call: -; v_call: TRBV19; clone_size: few; j_call: TRBJ1-2; cdr3_nt: TGTGCCAGTGGACAACAGGGTCACTATGGCTACACCTTC; cdr3_aa: CASGQQGHYGYTF
d_call: -; v_call: TRBV2; clone_size: -; j_call: TRBJ2-5; cdr3_nt: TGTGCCAGCCGGGAGACTCCGGGACTCTCACCTCAGACCCAGTACTTC; cdr3_aa: CASRETPGLSPQTQYF
d_call: -; v_call: TRBV5-1; clone_size: -; j_call: TRBJ2-7; cdr3_nt: TGCGCCAGCAGCTCGGACTTGGACGAGCAGTACTTC; cdr3_aa: CASSSDLDEQYF
d_call: -; v_call: TRBV18; clone_size: -; j_call: TRBJ1-1; cdr3_nt: TGTGCCAGCTCACCCGGACAGAACACTGAAGCTTTCTTT; cdr3_aa: CASSPGQNTEAFF
d_call: -; v_call: TRBV10-3; clone_size: -; j_call: TRBJ1-1; cdr3_nt: TGTGCCATCAGTGGGCAGGGTATTCCGGGAGCTTTCTTT; cdr3_aa: CAISGQGIPGAFF
d_call: TRBD2; v_call: TRBV18; clone_size: few; j_call: TRBJ2-2; cdr3_nt: TGTGCCAGCTCACCTCTAGCGGGAGCCTCGGGCACCGGGGAGCTGTTTTTT; cdr3_aa: CASSPLAGASGTGELFF
d_call: TRBD2; v_call: TRBV5-1; clone_size: -; j_call: TRBJ2-6; cdr3_nt: TGCGCCAGCAGCTTTCTAAGCGGGGGGGCCACTGGGGCCAACGTCCTGACTTTC; cdr3_aa: CASSFLSGGATGANVLTF
d_call: TRBD2; v_call: TRBV7-8; clone_size: -; j_call: TRBJ2-5; cdr3_nt: TGTGCCAGCTCCGGGACTAGCGGGAGGGCAAGGGAGACCCAGTACTTC; cdr3_aa: CASSGTSGRARETQYF
d_call: TRBD2; v_call: TRBV7-8; clone_size: -; j_call: TRBJ2-7; cdr3_nt: TGTGCCAGCAGCCGTACTAGCGGTCTCGCCTACGAGCAGTACTTC; cdr3_aa: CASSRTSGLAYEQYF
d_call: -; v_call: TRBV5-4; clone_size: -; j_call: TRBJ2-3; cdr3_nt: TGTGCCAGCAGCACCTTATCTAGCTGGCGGGATACGCAGTATTTT; cdr3_aa: CASSTLSSWRDTQYF
d_call: -; v_call: TRBV28; clone_size: -; j_call: TRBJ1-2; cdr3_nt: TGTGCCAGCAGTTCTCCCGTTACCACAGCTAACTATGGCTACACCTTC; cdr3_aa: CASSSPVTTANYGYTF
d_call: -; v_call: TRBV5-1; clone_size: -; j_call: TRBJ2-4; cdr3_nt: TGCGCCAGCAGCTTGGAGCCAGGGGTAGCAAAAAACATTCAGTACTTC; cdr3_aa: CASSLEPGVAKNIQYF
d_call: -; v_call: TRBV7-2; clone_size: -; j_call: TRBJ1-1; cdr3_nt: TGTGCCAGCAGCCCCGGGGGGGAAGCTTTCTTT; cdr3_aa: CASSPGGEAFF
d_call: TRBD2; v_call: TRBV5-1; clone_size: -; j_call: TRBJ2-3; cdr3_nt: TGCGCCAGCAGCTTGGAAGGGACTAGCGGGGGAAGGACAGATACGCAGTATTTT; cdr3_aa: CASSLEGTSGGRTDTQYF
d_call: -; v_call: TRBV5-4; clone_size: -; j_call: TRBJ1-6; cdr3_nt: TGTGCCAGCAGCTTGGGACAGGCAAGTTCACCCCTCCACTTT; cdr3_aa: CASSLGQASSPLHF
d_call: TRBD1; v_call: TRBV9; clone_size: -; j_call: TRBJ1-2; cdr3_nt: TGTGCCAGCAGCGTAGGTAGCAGGGGGAACTATGGCTACACCTTC; cdr3_aa: CASSVGSRGNYGYTF
d_call: -; v_call: TRBV5-1; clone_size: -; j_call: TRBJ2-7; cdr3_nt: TGCGCCAGCAGCGACAGCACCTACGAGCAGTACTTC; cdr3_aa: CASSDSTYEQYF
d_call: -; v_call: TRBV14; clone_size: -; j_call: TRBJ1-2; cdr3_nt: TGTGCCAGCAGTCTACTTATTACAGGGCCTTGGACCTTC; cdr3_aa: CASSLLITGPWTF
d_call: TRBD1; v_call: TRBV7-2; clone_size: once; j_call: TRBJ2-4; cdr3_nt: TGTGCCAGCAGCTTAGAGGACAGGGACAGTCAGTACTTC; cdr3_aa: CASSLEDRDSQYF
d_call: -; v_call: TRBV11-2; clone_size: -; j_call: TRBJ2-5; cdr3_nt: TGTGCCAGCAGCACAGCCCCCGGGACCCAGTACTTC; cdr3_aa: CASSTAPGTQYF
d_call: -; v_call: TRBV30; clone_size: -; j_call: TRBJ2-2; cdr3_nt: TGTGCCTGGAGTGTACTAACCGGGGAGCTGTTTTTT; cdr3_aa: CAWSVLTGELFF
d_call: -; v_call: TRBV7-2; clone_size: -; j_call: TRBJ2-7; cdr3_nt: TGTGCCAGCAGCTTAGGTAGTGTATACGAGCAGTACTTC; cdr3_aa: CASSLGSVYEQYF
d_call: -; v_call: TRBV7-2; clone_size: once; j_call: TRBJ2-2; cdr3_nt: TGTGCCAGCAGCTTAGTCCCAGCGTTGGTCACCGGGGAGCTGTTTTTT; cdr3_aa: CASSLVPALVTGELFF
d_call: -; v_call: TRBV11-3; clone_size: -; j_call: TRBJ1-1; cdr3_nt: TGTGCCAGCAGCCCTCGGGGGAACACTGAAGCTTTCTTT; cdr3_aa: CASSPRGNTEAFF
d_call: -; v_call: TRBV27; clone_size: -; j_call: TRBJ2-1; cdr3_nt: TGTGCCAGCAGACTACCCCAGTGGCAGGGCGGAGATGAGCAGTTCTTC; cdr3_aa: CASRLPQWQGGDEQFF
d_call: -; v_call: TRBV7-2; clone_size: -; j_call: TRBJ2-7; cdr3_nt: TGTGCCAGCAGCTTAGGGTTCGGGATATCCTACGAGCAGTACTTC; cdr3_aa: CASSLGFGISYEQYF
d_call: -; v_call: TRBV18; clone_size: -; j_call: TRBJ1-6; cdr3_nt: TGTGCCAGCTCCCCCCAGGGTAGCTTGAATTCACCCCTCCACTTT; cdr3_aa: CASSPQGSLNSPLHF
d_call: TRBD1; v_call: TRBV5-1; clone_size: -; j_call: TRBJ2-2; cdr3_nt: TGCGCCAGCAGCGACACCGGGACAGGGGGAACCGGGGAGCTGTTTTTT; cdr3_aa: CASSDTGTGGTGELFF
d_call: -; v_call: TRBV19; clone_size: -; j_call: TRBJ1-5; cdr3_nt: TGTGCCAGTAGTCCTGGACAGTTTAATCAGCCCCAGCATTTT; cdr3_aa: CASSPGQFNQPQHF
d_call: TRBD1; v_call: TRBV5-4; clone_size: -; j_call: TRBJ2-7; cdr3_nt: TGTGCCAGCAGCACGGACAGGGGTACTTCCTACGAGCAGTACTTC; cdr3_aa: CASSTDRGTSYEQYF
d_call: TRBD2; v_call: TRBV5-6; clone_size: -; j_call: TRBJ2-7; cdr3_nt: TGTGCCAGCAGAAAAGCGGGAACAACCTACGAGCAGTACTTC; cdr3_aa: CASRKAGTTYEQYF
d_call: TRBD2; v_call: TRBV10-2; clone_size: -; j_call: TRBJ2-1; cdr3_nt: TGCGCCAGCAGAGTAGCGGGGGCCAAAGGGAATGAGCAGTTCTTC; cdr3_aa: CASRVAGAKGNEQFF
d_call: TRBD2; v_call: TRBV9; clone_size: -; j_call: TRBJ2-1; cdr3_nt: TGTGCCAGCAGAAAGGGGCTAGCGGGAGGGACGAGCTCCTACAATGAGCAGTTCTTC; cdr3_aa: CASRKGLAGGTSSYNEQFF
d_call: TRBD1; v_call: TRBV28; clone_size: -; j_call: TRBJ2-5; cdr3_nt: TGTGCCAGCAGTTTGTCGGGACAGGGAGGTCAAGAGACCCAGTACTTC; cdr3_aa: CASSLSGQGGQETQYF
d_call: TRBD2; v_call: TRBV10-3; clone_size: -; j_call: TRBJ2-3; cdr3_nt: TGTGCCACAGCGGCTAGCGGGAAAGCATCTAGCACAGATACGCAGTATTTT; cdr3_aa: CATAASGKASSTDTQYF
d_call: TRBD1; v_call: TRBV5-6; clone_size: -; j_call: TRBJ2-4; cdr3_nt: TGTGCCAGCAGCTTCGGACAGGCCGGGCTAGCCAAAAACATTCAGTACTTC; cdr3_aa: CASSFGQAGLAKNIQYF
d_call: -; v_call: TRBV5-1; clone_size: -; j_call: TRBJ2-1; cdr3_nt: TGCGCCAGCAGCCCGGCTAGGTCGAACAATGAGCAGTTCTTC; cdr3_aa: CASSPARSNNEQFF
d_call: TRBD1; v_call: TRBV30; clone_size: -; j_call: TRBJ1-1; cdr3_nt: TGTGCCTGGAGTGCGACAGGGGAAGGGAACACTGAAGCTTTCTTT; cdr3_aa: CAWSATGEGNTEAFF
d_call: -; v_call: TRBV7-2; clone_size: -; j_call: TRBJ2-1; cdr3_nt: TGTGCCAGCAGCGAACAGTACAATGAGCAGTTCTTC; cdr3_aa: CASSEQYNEQFF
d_call: -; v_call: TRBV19; clone_size: -; j_call: TRBJ2-5; cdr3_nt: TGTGCCAGTAGTATAGTAGGCGGGAACCAAGAGACCCAGTACTTC; cdr3_aa: CASSIVGGNQETQYF
d_call: TRBD1; v_call: TRBV19; clone_size: -; j_call: TRBJ1-2; cdr3_nt: TGTGCCAGTAGTCCGGGACAGGTGAAAGTTTCCGGTGGCTACACCTTC; cdr3_aa: CASSPGQVKVSGGYTF
d_call: TRBD1; v_call: TRBV4-3; clone_size: -; j_call: TRBJ1-1; cdr3_nt: TGCGCCAGCAGCCAAGAAGACAGGGCGAACACTGAAGCTTTCTTT; cdr3_aa: CASSQEDRANTEAFF
d_call: TRBD1; v_call: TRBV7-2; clone_size: -; j_call: TRBJ1-2; cdr3_nt: TGTGCCAGCAGCTCTTCGGGACAGGGACGCTATGGCTACACCTTC; cdr3_aa: CASSSSGQGRYGYTF